Presented here are 25 T cell receptor beta chains from one specimen sequenced in a study of breast tumors, draining lymph nodes, adjacent tissues. In TCRdb, the multiplex PCR reads were re-called with MiXCR into one record per CDR3 protein. The sample comprises roughly 120,000 distinct CDR3 sequences, just under 20% of which are singletons, and roughly 3.6% rests with the top ten. Axillary draining lymph nodes of breast cancer patients supplied the node samples. Sequencing was carried out using axillary lymph node tissue. All receptors derive from a female donor with breast cancer. Some clones in this sample may be carry-over from other donors' samples.

V gene TRBV5-4 combines with J gene TRBJ2-3; no clear D. The V end lost 0 bases, the J end lost 1 base, and 9 bases lay between the germline ends. The germline CDR1 and CDR2 sequences are SGHNT and YYREEE (reference sequence). The CDR3 has 15 residues. The CDR3 sequence is CASSLGDWGTDTQYF. The CDR3 DNA is TGTGCCAGCAGCTTGGGTGACTGGGGCACAGATACGCAGTATTTT.

This clonotype was counted ten times or more. The CDR3 loop reads CASSQEWGSPYGYTF. The CDR3 bases are TGTGCCAGCAGCCAAGAATGGGGGAGCCCCTATGGCTACACCTTC. This sequence joins TRBV4-2 and TRBJ1-2; D may be TRBD1 (5 bases). V gave up 0 bases and J gave up 4 bases, with 12 bases separating them. The CDR3 loop spans 15 amino acids. Germline V gene data show CDR1 as LGHNA and CDR2 as YNFKEQ.

This clonotype was observed many times. V gene TRBV12-5 combines with J gene TRBJ2-1; 8 bases match TRBD1. V shed 0 bases and J 0 bases; nucleotides not matched to a gene: 4. The CDR3 length is 17 residues. Per the germline V gene, CDR1 is LGHNT and CDR2 is FRNRAP. CDR3 DNA sequence: TGTGCTAGTGGTTTGGTCCTAGACAGGGGCTCCTACAATGAGCAGTTCTTC. Its translation is CASGLVLDRGSYNEQFF.

The table lists this clonotype with many counts. The chain is built from TRBV11-2 and TRBJ2-1; a possible D gene is TRBD1 (6 bases). Looked up from germline, CDR1 is SGHAT and CDR2 is FQNNGV. V was cut by 5 bases and J by 1 base, with 21 bases left in between. The CDR3 totals 18 residues. This CDR3 is CASSLRTNRVRSYNEQFF. The CDR3 nucleotides are TGTGCCAGCAGCCTACGCACGAACAGGGTACGGTCCTACAATGAGCAGTTCTTC.

This clonotype appeared many times. The V call is TRBV20-1, the J call TRBJ2-3; D might be TRBD1 or TRBD2, each matching 5 bases. CDR1 and CDR2 (germline): DFQATT, SNEGSKA (reference sequence). The CDR3 has 15 residues. V shed 5 bases and J shed 1 base, with 16 bases lying between them. CDR3 loop: CSAPLGGGRTDTQYF. CDR3 sequence (DNA): TGCAGTGCTCCCCTAGGTGGGGGACGCACAGATACGCAGTATTTT.

Ten or more counts support this clonotype. The V gene is TRBV7-2, the J gene TRBJ2-1; D is unresolved. Trimming stripped 2 bases from V and 5 bases from J, with 7 bases between. The CDR3 sequence is 13 residues long. Germline lookup yields CDR1 SGHTA and CDR2 FQGNSA. CDR3 DNA sequence: TGTGCCAGCAGCTTATCGGTTGACAATGAGCAGTTCTTC. Translated, it gives CASSLSVDNEQFF.

In its sample, this clonotype was seen many times. The V gene is TRBV20-1, the J gene TRBJ2-5; 7 bases match TRBD1. Trimming cost V 3 bases and J 5 bases; bases outside gene matches: 9. Germline V gene lookup returns CDR1 DFQATT and CDR2 SNEGSKA (reference sequence). There are 14 residues in the CDR3. CDR3 coding DNA: TGCAGTGCTAGGCGTACAGGGGTCTTGGAGACCCAGTACTTC. Encoded protein: CSARRTGVLETQYF.

The table lists this clonotype with many counts. The rearrangement links TRBV20-1 to TRBJ2-7; D is unresolved. Trimming removed 2 bases at V and 5 bases at J, with 22 bases between. CDR1 and CDR2 (germline): DFQATT, SNEGSKA (reference sequence). The CDR3 is made up of 16 amino acids. Here the CDR3 DNA reads TGCAGTGCTAGACCAATATTAGGCAATAAGGTACACGAGCAGTACTTC. Residues: CSARPILGNKVHEQYF.

This clonotype has ten or more counts. The V call is TRBV7-2, the J call TRBJ2-2; D might be TRBD2 (7 bases). CDR1 is SGHTA and CDR2 is FQGNSA in the germline V gene. Trimming removed 0 bases from V and 7 bases from J, with 18 bases in between. The CDR3 consists of 17 residues. CDR3 DNA: TGTGCCAGCAGCTTAGCTTTTGGGGGGGGCAGAGTCGGGGAGCTGTTTTTT. It is translated as CASSLAFGGGRVGELFF.

This clonotype occurred many times. This rearrangement joins TRBV27 to TRBJ1-2; D gene ambiguous. This CDR3 has 14 residues. V lost 0 bases, J lost 2 bases, and 7 bases lay in between. CDR1 is MNHEY, CDR2 SMNVEV, per germline (reference sequence). The CDR3 sequence: CASSLSRRNYGYTF. CDR3 in DNA: TGTGCCAGCAGTTTATCAAGGAGAAACTATGGCTACACCTTC.

This clonotype was recorded many times. This sequence joins TRBV7-8 and TRBJ2-3, with 12 positions matching TRBD1. V shed 5 bases and J 8 bases; nucleotides not matched to a gene: 11. The germline gives CDR1 SGHVS, CDR2 FQNEAQ. The CDR3 consists of 16 residues. The CDR3 spells CASSLITGTGGGTQYF. The CDR3 DNA is TGTGCCAGCAGCCTTATCACCGGGACAGGGGGCGGTACGCAGTATTTT.

This clonotype was found a few times. The chain uses TRBV18 and TRBJ2-2; 10 bases match TRBD2. The CDR3 length is 15 residues. V was pared by 6 bases and J by 2 bases, with 3 bases of the junction left unmatched. Germline V gene lookup returns CDR1 KGHSH and CDR2 LQKENI. CDR3 in DNA: TGTGCCAGCTCCCGGACTAGCGGAAACACCGGGGAGCTGTTTTTT. This sequence encodes CASSRTSGNTGELFF.

This clonotype was recorded a few times. A single base separates this from a much larger clone, so it may be a read error. V gene TRBV12-3 or TRBV12-4 combines with J gene TRBJ1-2, with D perhaps matching TRBD1 (5 bases). CDR3 length: 14 amino acids. The CDR3 sequence: CASRGKGTAYGYAF. In DNA, the CDR3 is TGTGCCAGCAGGGGGAAGGGGACTGCCTATGGCTACGCCTTC.

This clonotype was detected ten times or more. V usage is TRBV20-1 and J usage is TRBJ2-3; 9 positions agree with TRBD1. The CDR3 totals 16 residues. Per germline, CDR1 DFQATT and CDR2 SNEGSKA (reference sequence). The J segment lost 3 bases and the V segment lost 1 base, leaving 8 bases of the junction unmatched. The DNA for the CDR3 is TGCAGTGCTAGAGGGACAGGGGTCCTTTGGACAGATACGCAGTATTTT. It specifies CSARGTGVLWTDTQYF.

This clonotype was observed many times. The chain joins TRBV20-1 to TRBJ1-5; D might be TRBD1 (5 bases). CDR3 length: 15 amino acids. Trimming removed 4 bases from V and 1 base from J, with 14 bases in between. The germline CDR1 and CDR2 sequences are DFQATT and SNEGSKA (reference sequence). CDR3 bases: TGCAGTGCTATTGGGAGACAGATAAGCAATCAGCCCCAGCATTTT. It yields the protein CSAIGRQISNQPQHF.

As to this clonotype: A much larger clonotype is one base distant, so this may be a read error. The chain is built from TRBV7-9 and TRBJ1-5; D remains ambiguous. CDR3 length: 12 amino acids. Germline V gene data show CDR1 as SEHNR and CDR2 as FQNEAQ (reference sequence). Deletions cut 4 bases from V and 6 bases from J, with 7 bases between. CDR3 in DNA: TGTGCCAGCAGCTCCGAGACTCAGCCCCAGCATTTT. Protein sequence: CASSSETQPQHF.

In this sample, this clonotype turned up a few times. The rearrangement links TRBV4-1 to TRBJ2-3, with a possible D match to TRBD2 (6 bases). The CDR3 is 14 residues long. The V end lost 6 bases, the J end lost 14 bases, and 24 bases lay between the germline ends. Germline-derived CDR1 and CDR2 are MGHRA and YSYEKL. This CDR3 is CASRGSGGPSLLYF. DNA for the CDR3: TGCGCCAGCAGAGGGAGCGGAGGGCCCAGTTTACTGTATTTT.

As to this clonotype: Given a much more abundant clone one base away, this may be a read error. V is TRBV7-9 and J is TRBJ1-5; the D is unclear. The CDR3 is 14 residues long. Germline CDR1 SEHNR, CDR2 FQNEAQ (reference sequence). The CDR3 is CASSLFAGNRPQHF. In DNA form, the CDR3 reads TGTGCCAGCAGCTTATTTGCCGGGAATCGGCCCCAGCATTTT. Supplemented by reference TRBV7-9 and TRBJ1-5, the full variable domain reads DTGVSQNPRHKITKRGQNVTFRCDPISEHNRLYWYRQTLGQGPEFLTYFQNEAQLEKSRLLSDRFSAERPKGSFSTLEIQRTEQGDSAMYLCASSLFAGNRPQHFGDGTRLSIL.

This clonotype was recorded many times. This chain connects TRBV6-6 to TRBJ2-5, with D maybe TRBD1 (6 bases). This CDR3 contains 14 residues. In germline, CDR1 is MNHNY, CDR2 SVGAGI (reference sequence). Trimming pared 0 bases from V and 5 bases from J, leaving 10 bases between. The CDR3: CASSYSRGWETQYF. The CDR3 DNA reads as TGTGCCAGCAGTTACTCCAGGGGCTGGGAGACCCAGTACTTC.

In its sample, this clonotype was seen many times. J is TRBJ2-5 and V is TRBV20-1; D is possibly TRBD2 (5 bases). V lost 6 bases to trimming and J lost 0 bases, with 11 bases between them. This CDR3 has 13 residues. Germline-derived CDR1 and CDR2 are DFQATT and SNEGSKA (reference sequence). CDR3 nucleotides: TGCAGTGCCCGGAAGCGGAACCAAGAGACCCAGTACTTC. Amino acid sequence: CSARKRNQETQYF.

In this sample, this clonotype turned up many times. The chain links TRBV4-1 to TRBJ2-5; TRBD1 might be the D (6 bases). The ends were cut back, 4 bases at V and 1 base at J, with 16 bases in the middle. CDR1 and CDR2 from the germline V gene are MGHRA and YSYEKL. The CDR3 has 16 amino acids. The CDR3: CASSPYLQGSQETQYF. For the CDR3, the DNA is TGCGCCAGCAGCCCTTATTTACAGGGCAGCCAAGAGACCCAGTACTTC.

This clonotype turned up a few times. The chain employs TRBV6-1 and TRBJ2-3; 11 bases match TRBD2. V lost 7 bases to trimming and J lost 1 base; unmatched junction nucleotides: 7. This CDR3 is 16 amino acids long. Germline V gives CDR1 MNHNS, CDR2 SASEGT. The CDR3 DNA reads as TGTGCCAGCAAGTCCCCACTAGCGGGAGGCACAGATACGCAGTATTTT. Its protein is CASKSPLAGGTDTQYF.

Ten or more counts support this clonotype. The V and J genes are TRBV7-2 and TRBJ2-3, with a possible D match to TRBD1 (6 bases). Germline V gene sequence: CDR1 SGHTA, CDR2 FQGNSA. The CDR3 has 13 residues. V gave up 1 base and J gave up 4 bases, with 6 bases separating them. CDR3 loop: CASSLGQADTQYF. The CDR3 DNA is TGTGCCAGCAGCTTAGGACAGGCAGATACGCAGTATTTT. The full variable domain, rest sourced from reference TRBV7-2 and TRBJ2-3, is GAGVSQSPSNKVTEKGKDVELRCDPISGHTALYWYRQSLGQGLEFLIYFQGNSAPDKSGLPSDRFSAERTGGSVSTLTIQRTQQEDSAVYLCASSLGQADTQYFGPGTRLTVL.

This chain links TRBV5-6 with TRBJ2-2; the D is unclear. This CDR3 comprises 17 residues. The germline V gene encodes CDR1 SGHDT and CDR2 YYEEEE. Trimming took off 2 bases at V and 3 bases at J, with 17 bases between the two ends. The CDR3 bases are TGTGCCAGCAGCTTAACAAGGCCCTCTTACGACACCGGGGAGCTGTTTTTT. This encodes CASSLTRPSYDTGELFF.

A remark on this clonotype: The limits of the CDR3 on the DNA are not certain, so only TCRdb's listed CDR3 is given. This chain links TRBV9 with TRBJ1-2; TRBD1, the table's D call, lacks a check against the DNA. CDR1 is SGDLS, CDR2 YYNGEE, per germline. The CDR3 length equals 14 residues, ends included. CDR3: CASSLGTGSYGCTF.